This T cell receptor beta chain was profiled in a study of T cell repertoires in cytomegalovirus infection. Study-wide background: From public TCR beta signatures came an indication of both CMV infection and matching HLA type.

The V segment lost 5 bases and the J segment 7 bases; nucleotides outside the gene matches: 18. This CDR3 comprises 19 residues. Each CDR3 protein is one row after TCRdb ran MiXCR on the reads. The repertoire holds more than 150,000 distinct CDR3 sequences, with around 22% as singletons. Study observations and caveats: The response measured ex vivo was dominated by TCR beta clonotypes (HLA-C-restricted and CMV-specific). People with CMV and the relevant HLA were identified by cumulative public TCR beta family frequency.

A note on this clonotype: Antigen: not known.

Sequencing was performed on PBMCs. J is TRBJ2-1 and V is TRBV12-3 or TRBV12-4; the match to TRBD2 covers 12 bases. The receptor comes from a human donor in good health (CMV status not recorded). Some clones in this sample may be carry-over from other donors' samples. The CDR3 here is CASSLRAPSGGGRVNEQFF. DNA for the CDR3: TGTGCCAGCAGTCTGAGGGCTCCTAGCGGGGGGGGCAGAGTAAATGAGCAGTTCTTC.